This is a list of T cell receptor beta chains from one sample in a study of T-cell memory formation after mild COVID-19. TCRdb itself ran the 5' RACE reads through MiXCR, one entry per CDR3 protein. The data show 6,500 to 9,000 distinct CDR3 sequences, 31% seen once. What was sequenced was PBMCs or a T cell subset sorted from them (not recorded which). These receptors all come from an adult woman who had mild COVID-19 (a few samples of this study predate the infection). Cell type and time point are not known. CDR3s include the opening cysteine and the closing phenylalanine or tryptophan. A D gene is named only where the DNA matches it firmly.

CSNQPQHF TRBV15 .
CASSLGGTDTQYF TRBV27 .
CASSLYSLATDTQYF TRBV12-3/TRBV12-4 .
CASSSQADTQYF TRBV7-9 .
CASSFRWHTEAFF TRBV5-1 .
CASSSGQGIGETQYF TRBV11-2 TRBD1
CASSPVLGLPEQFF TRBV7-9 .
CASSLAGRTDTQYF TRBV5-6 .
CASTNTSLGETQYF TRBV6-5 .
CASSWGTTREQYF TRBV13 .